This TCR beta chain was recovered during a study of T cells in Graves' hyperthyroidism and ophthalmopathy. Fresh 10 ml peripheral blood yielded PBMCs. TCR beta CDR3 sequences were amplified from RNA transcripts. First-round RT-PCR with HTBI primers amplified the TCR CDR3 region. MiXCR, applied by TCRdb to the multiplex PCR reads, yields one record per CDR3 protein. The table records 300,000 or so distinct CDR3 sequences, 15% to 20% of them present only once. Notes on the study in general: Blood samples included most of the expanded thyroid clonotypes exceeding 0.001. Ophthalmopathy was told apart from stable hyperthyroidism by a 13 V-J model.

The germline gives CDR1 SGHAT, CDR2 FQNNGV. CDR3 length equals 21 residues. V was clipped by 1 base and J by 5 bases; unmatched bases: 20. Turning to this clonotype: Its antigen is not known.

The V gene is TRBV11-2, the J gene TRBJ2-1; 10 bases are a match to TRBD1. Sequencing was done on a sample of blood. The TCR sequence derives from a woman aged 45-65 years with Graves' hyperthyroidism. CDR3 sequence (DNA): TGTGCCAGCAGCTTAGTTCCGGACAGGGGGTTTGGACTAACTATGAACAATGAGCAGTTCTTC. The encoded protein is CASSLVPDRGFGLTMNNEQFF.